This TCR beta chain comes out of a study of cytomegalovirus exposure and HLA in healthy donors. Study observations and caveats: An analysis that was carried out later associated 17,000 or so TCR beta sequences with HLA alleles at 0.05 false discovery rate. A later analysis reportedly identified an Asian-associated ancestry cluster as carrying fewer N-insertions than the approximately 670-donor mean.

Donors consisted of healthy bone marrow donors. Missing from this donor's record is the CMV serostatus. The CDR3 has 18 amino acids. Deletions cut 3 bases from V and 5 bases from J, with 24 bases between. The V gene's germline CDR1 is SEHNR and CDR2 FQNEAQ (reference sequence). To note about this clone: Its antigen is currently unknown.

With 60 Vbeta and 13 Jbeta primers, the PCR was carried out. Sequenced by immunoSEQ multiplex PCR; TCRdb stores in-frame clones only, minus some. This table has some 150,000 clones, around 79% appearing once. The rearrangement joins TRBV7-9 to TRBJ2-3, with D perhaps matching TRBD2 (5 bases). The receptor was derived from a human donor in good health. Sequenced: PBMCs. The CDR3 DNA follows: TGTGCCAGCAGCTTTGTCACGTCGGTACTAGTATCAGGAGATACGCAGTATTTT. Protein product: CASSFVTSVLVSGDTQYF.